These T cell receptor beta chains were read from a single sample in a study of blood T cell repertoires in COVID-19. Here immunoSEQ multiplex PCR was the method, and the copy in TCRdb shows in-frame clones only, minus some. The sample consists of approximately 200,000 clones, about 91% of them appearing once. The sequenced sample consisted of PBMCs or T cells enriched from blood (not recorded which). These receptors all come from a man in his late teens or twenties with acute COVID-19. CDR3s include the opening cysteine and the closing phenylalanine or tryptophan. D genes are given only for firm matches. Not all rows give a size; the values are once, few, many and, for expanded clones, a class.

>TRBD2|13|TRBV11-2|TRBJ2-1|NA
CASSASGTNEQFF
TGTGCCAGCTCTGCTAGCGGGACGAATGAGCAGTTCTTC
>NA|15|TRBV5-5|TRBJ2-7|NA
CASSLLAELSYEQYF
TGTGCCAGCAGCTTGTTGGCGGAGCTCTCCTACGAGCAGTACTTC
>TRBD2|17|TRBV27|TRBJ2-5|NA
CASSFSFVAGVQETQYF
TGTGCCAGCAGTTTTTCCTTCGTGGCGGGGGTCCAAGAGACCCAGTACTTC
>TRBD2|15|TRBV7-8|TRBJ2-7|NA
CASSPLLAGASEQYF
TGTGCCAGCAGCCCCTTACTAGCGGGAGCATCCGAGCAGTACTTC
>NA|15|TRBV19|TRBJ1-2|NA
CASSIPAGDNYGYTF
TGTGCCAGTAGTATCCCGGCAGGGGATAACTATGGCTACACCTTC
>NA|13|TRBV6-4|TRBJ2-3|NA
CASSEGATDTQYF
TGTGCCAGCAGTGAAGGAGCCACAGATACGCAGTATTTT
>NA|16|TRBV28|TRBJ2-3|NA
CASRAGGRGNTDTQYF
TGTGCCAGCAGAGCCGGGGGGCGGGGAAACACAGATACGCAGTATTTT
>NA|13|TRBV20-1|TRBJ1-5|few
CSASAGLNQPQHF
TGCAGTGCTAGTGCAGGTTTAAATCAGCCCCAGCATTTT
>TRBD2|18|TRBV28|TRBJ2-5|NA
CASSPLLAGNLILGTQYF
TGTGCCAGCAGCCCACTACTAGCGGGGAACCTGATCCTCGGGACCCAGTACTTC
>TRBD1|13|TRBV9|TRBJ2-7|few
CASSTRTGDEQYF
TGTGCCAGCAGCACTAGGACAGGGGACGAGCAGTACTTC
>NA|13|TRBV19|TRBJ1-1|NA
CASRVTGNTEAFF
TGTGCCAGTAGAGTTACAGGGAACACTGAAGCTTTCTTT
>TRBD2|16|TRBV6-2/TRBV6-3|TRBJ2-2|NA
CASTPTSGRPTGELFF
TGTGCCAGCACCCCGACTAGCGGGAGACCCACCGGGGAGCTGTTTTTT
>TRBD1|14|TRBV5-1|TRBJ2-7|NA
CASSLRDRDYEQYF
TGCGCCAGCAGCTTGCGAGACAGGGACTACGAGCAGTACTTC
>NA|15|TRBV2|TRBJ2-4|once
CASSEYTGSKNIQYF
TGTGCCAGCAGTGAATATACAGGGTCCAAAAACATTCAGTACTTC
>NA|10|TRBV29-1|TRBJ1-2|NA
CSMDSNGYTF
TGCAGCATGGACAGCAATGGCTACACCTTC
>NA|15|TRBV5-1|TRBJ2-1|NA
CASSSGENPYNEQFF
TGCGCCAGCAGCTCGGGGGAGAATCCTTACAATGAGCAGTTCTTC
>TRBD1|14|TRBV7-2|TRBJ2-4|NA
CASSPVGQGVIQYF
TGTGCCAGCAGCCCCGTTGGGCAGGGGGTCATTCAGTACTTC
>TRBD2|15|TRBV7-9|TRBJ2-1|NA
CASSSGLARNGEQFF
TGTGCCAGCAGCTCGGGACTAGCTCGTAACGGTGAGCAGTTCTTC
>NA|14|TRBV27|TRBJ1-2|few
CAGVYPEANYGYTF
TGTGCCGGCGTCTATCCGGAGGCTAACTATGGCTACACCTTC
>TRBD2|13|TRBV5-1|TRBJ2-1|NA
CASGLGGGNEQFF
TGCGCCAGCGGCCTGGGCGGGGGAAATGAGCAGTTCTTC
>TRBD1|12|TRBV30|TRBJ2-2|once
CASRQGTGELFF
TGTGCCTCACGACAGGGGACCGGGGAGCTGTTTTTT
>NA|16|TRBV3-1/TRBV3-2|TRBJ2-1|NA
CASSQEVGLAYNEQFF
TGTGCCAGCAGCCAAGAAGTGGGACTGGCCTACAATGAGCAGTTCTTC
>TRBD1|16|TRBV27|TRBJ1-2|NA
CASRRGQGSFLGGYTF
TGTGCCAGCAGACGCGGACAGGGCTCTTTTTTGGGTGGCTACACCTTC
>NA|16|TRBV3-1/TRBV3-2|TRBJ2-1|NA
CASSQPLGSSYNEQFF
TGTGCCAGCAGCCAACCTCTAGGGAGCTCCTACAATGAGCAGTTCTTC
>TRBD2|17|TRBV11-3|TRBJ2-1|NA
CASSSQVTSGNYNEQFF
TGTGCCAGCAGCTCCCAGGTGACTAGCGGGAACTACAATGAGCAGTTCTTC
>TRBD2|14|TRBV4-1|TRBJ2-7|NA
CASSQAGLDYEQYF
TGCGCCAGCAGCCAAGCCGGACTAGATTACGAGCAGTACTTC
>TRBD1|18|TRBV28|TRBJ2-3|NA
CASSLSPRTGDDTDTQYF
TGTGCCAGCAGTTTGTCCCCTCGGACAGGGGACGACACAGATACGCAGTATTTT
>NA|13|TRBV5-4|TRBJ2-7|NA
CASSLRGGNEQYF
TGTGCCAGCAGCTTGAGGGGAGGCAACGAGCAGTACTTC
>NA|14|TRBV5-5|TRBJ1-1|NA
CASSFQAGGTEAFF
TGTGCCAGCAGCTTCCAGGCTGGAGGGACTGAAGCTTTCTTT
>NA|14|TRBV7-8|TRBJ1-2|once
CASTATKSSGGYTF
TGTGCCAGCACCGCGACAAAATCAAGTGGGGGCTACACCTTC
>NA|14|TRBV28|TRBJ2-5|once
CASSLLGRGETQYF
TGTGCCAGCAGTTTGTTAGGTCGAGGAGAGACCCAGTACTTC
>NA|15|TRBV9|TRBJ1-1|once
CASSVDPGANTEAFF
TGTGCCAGCAGCGTAGATCCAGGGGCGAACACTGAAGCTTTCTTT
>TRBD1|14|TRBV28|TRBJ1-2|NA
CASSSGQGYYGYTF
TGTGCCAGCAGTTCCGGACAGGGGTACTATGGCTACACCTTC
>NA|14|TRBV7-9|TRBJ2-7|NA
CASSLTGIAYEQYF
TGTGCCAGCAGCTTAACCGGTATTGCCTACGAGCAGTACTTC
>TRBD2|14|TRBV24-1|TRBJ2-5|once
CATSDSWRGVTQYF
TGTGCCACCAGTGACTCATGGCGGGGGGTTACCCAGTACTTC
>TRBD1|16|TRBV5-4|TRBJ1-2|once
CASSLPGQGFNYGYTF
TGTGCCAGCAGCTTACCGGGACAGGGCTTTAACTATGGCTACACCTTC
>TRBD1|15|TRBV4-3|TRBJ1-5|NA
CASSQTGLSNQPQHF
TGCGCCAGCAGCCAGACAGGGCTAAGCAATCAGCCCCAGCATTTT
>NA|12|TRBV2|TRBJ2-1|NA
CARGSSYNEQFF
TGTGCCAGGGGGAGCTCCTACAATGAGCAGTTCTTC
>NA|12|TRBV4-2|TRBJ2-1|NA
CASSQTLNEQFF
TGTGCCAGCAGCCAGACTCTAAATGAGCAGTTCTTC
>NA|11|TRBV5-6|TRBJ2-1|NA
CASSFRNEQFF
TGTGCCAGCAGCTTTCGCAATGAGCAGTTCTTC
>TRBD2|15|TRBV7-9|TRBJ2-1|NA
CASSIAGGSYNEQFF
TGTGCCAGCAGCATAGCGGGGGGCTCCTACAATGAGCAGTTCTTC
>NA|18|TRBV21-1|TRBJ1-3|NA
CASSKEGDSIPSGNTIYF
TGTGCCAGCAGCAAAGAGGGAGACTCTATACCCTCTGGAAACACCATATATTTT
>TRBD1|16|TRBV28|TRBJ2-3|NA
CASSLGTDRATDTQYF
TGTGCCAGCAGTTTAGGGACGGACAGGGCCACAGATACGCAGTATTTT
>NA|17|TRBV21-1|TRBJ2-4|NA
CASSKTRVQGGKNIQYF
TGTGCCAGCAGCAAAACACGAGTACAGGGGGGTAAAAACATTCAGTACTTC
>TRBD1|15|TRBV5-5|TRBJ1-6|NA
CASEGGDRGNSPLHF
TGTGCCAGCGAGGGAGGAGACAGGGGTAATTCACCCCTCCACTTT
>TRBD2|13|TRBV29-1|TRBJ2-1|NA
CSGGTSGYNEQFF
TGCAGCGGGGGGACTAGCGGATACAATGAGCAGTTCTTC
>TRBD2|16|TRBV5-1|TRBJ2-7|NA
CASSSGVGAGTHEQYF
TGCGCCAGCAGCTCCGGCGTTGGAGCGGGAACCCACGAGCAGTACTTC
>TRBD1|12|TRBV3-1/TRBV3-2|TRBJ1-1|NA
CASSQGFQGVFF
TGTGCCAGCAGCCAAGGTTTCCAGGGGGTTTTCTTT
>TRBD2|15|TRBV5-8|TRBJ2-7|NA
CASSTGTSEIGEQYF
TGTGCCAGCAGTACCGGGACTAGCGAGATCGGGGAGCAGTACTTC
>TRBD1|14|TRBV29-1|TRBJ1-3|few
CSVAQGGSGNTIYF
TGCAGCGTGGCACAGGGGGGATCTGGAAACACCATATATTTT
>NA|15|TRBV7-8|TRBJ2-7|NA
CASSSTGGGAGEQYF
TGTGCCAGCAGCTCCACTGGGGGGGGCGCGGGCGAGCAGTACTTC
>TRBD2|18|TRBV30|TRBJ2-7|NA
CAWSPRLAGGPNNYEQYF
TGTGCCTGGAGTCCCCGACTAGCGGGAGGGCCCAATAACTACGAGCAGTACTTC
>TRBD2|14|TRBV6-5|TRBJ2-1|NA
CASSHGTSGNEQFF
TGTGCCAGCAGTCACGGGACTAGCGGCAATGAGCAGTTCTTC
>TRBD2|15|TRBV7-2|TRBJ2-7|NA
CASSTTSGGTYEQYF
TGTGCCAGCAGCACAACTAGCGGGGGAACCTACGAGCAGTACTTC
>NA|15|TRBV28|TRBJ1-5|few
CASSIQRYSNQPQHF
TGTGCCAGCAGTATACAAAGATATAGCAATCAGCCCCAGCATTTT
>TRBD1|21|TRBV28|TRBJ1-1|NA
CASSSGKRFGTGGGVNTEAFF
TGTGCCAGCAGTTCAGGTAAAAGGTTCGGGACAGGGGGCGGCGTGAACACTGAAGCTTTCTTT
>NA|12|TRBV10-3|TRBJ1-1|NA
CAITPGNTEAFF
TGTGCCATCACACCAGGGAACACTGAAGCTTTCTTT
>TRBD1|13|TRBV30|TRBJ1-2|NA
CAWVAGTDYGYTF
TGTGCCTGGGTCGCCGGGACAGACTATGGCTACACCTTC
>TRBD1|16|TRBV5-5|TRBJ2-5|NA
CASSWGTVARGETQYF
TGTGCCAGCAGCTGGGGGACAGTCGCCCGGGGAGAGACCCAGTACTTC
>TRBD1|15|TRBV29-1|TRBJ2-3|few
CSLTPWTGLTDTQYF
TGCAGCCTTACACCATGGACAGGCCTCACAGATACGCAGTATTTT